This T cell receptor (beta chain) was observed in a study of technical replicates of blood from several donors. This clone was seen a single time. Germline V CDR1 and CDR2: SGDLS, YYNGEE. The V end was cut by 4 bases, the J end by 4 bases, with 14 bases between. The CDR3 spans 14 residues. Here immunoSEQ multiplex PCR was the method, and the copy in TCRdb shows in-frame clones only, minus some. The sample contains some 98,000 clones, under 97% of which appear only once. Sequences were obtained from T cells isolated from PBMCs. The V call is TRBV9, the J call TRBJ1-2; possibly TRBD1 for D (6 bases). This receptor was identified in a human donor in good health. The CDR3 nucleotides read TGTGCCAGCAGCACATGGGGGGGGGCCTATGGCTACACCTTC. It codes for CASSTWGGAYGYTF.